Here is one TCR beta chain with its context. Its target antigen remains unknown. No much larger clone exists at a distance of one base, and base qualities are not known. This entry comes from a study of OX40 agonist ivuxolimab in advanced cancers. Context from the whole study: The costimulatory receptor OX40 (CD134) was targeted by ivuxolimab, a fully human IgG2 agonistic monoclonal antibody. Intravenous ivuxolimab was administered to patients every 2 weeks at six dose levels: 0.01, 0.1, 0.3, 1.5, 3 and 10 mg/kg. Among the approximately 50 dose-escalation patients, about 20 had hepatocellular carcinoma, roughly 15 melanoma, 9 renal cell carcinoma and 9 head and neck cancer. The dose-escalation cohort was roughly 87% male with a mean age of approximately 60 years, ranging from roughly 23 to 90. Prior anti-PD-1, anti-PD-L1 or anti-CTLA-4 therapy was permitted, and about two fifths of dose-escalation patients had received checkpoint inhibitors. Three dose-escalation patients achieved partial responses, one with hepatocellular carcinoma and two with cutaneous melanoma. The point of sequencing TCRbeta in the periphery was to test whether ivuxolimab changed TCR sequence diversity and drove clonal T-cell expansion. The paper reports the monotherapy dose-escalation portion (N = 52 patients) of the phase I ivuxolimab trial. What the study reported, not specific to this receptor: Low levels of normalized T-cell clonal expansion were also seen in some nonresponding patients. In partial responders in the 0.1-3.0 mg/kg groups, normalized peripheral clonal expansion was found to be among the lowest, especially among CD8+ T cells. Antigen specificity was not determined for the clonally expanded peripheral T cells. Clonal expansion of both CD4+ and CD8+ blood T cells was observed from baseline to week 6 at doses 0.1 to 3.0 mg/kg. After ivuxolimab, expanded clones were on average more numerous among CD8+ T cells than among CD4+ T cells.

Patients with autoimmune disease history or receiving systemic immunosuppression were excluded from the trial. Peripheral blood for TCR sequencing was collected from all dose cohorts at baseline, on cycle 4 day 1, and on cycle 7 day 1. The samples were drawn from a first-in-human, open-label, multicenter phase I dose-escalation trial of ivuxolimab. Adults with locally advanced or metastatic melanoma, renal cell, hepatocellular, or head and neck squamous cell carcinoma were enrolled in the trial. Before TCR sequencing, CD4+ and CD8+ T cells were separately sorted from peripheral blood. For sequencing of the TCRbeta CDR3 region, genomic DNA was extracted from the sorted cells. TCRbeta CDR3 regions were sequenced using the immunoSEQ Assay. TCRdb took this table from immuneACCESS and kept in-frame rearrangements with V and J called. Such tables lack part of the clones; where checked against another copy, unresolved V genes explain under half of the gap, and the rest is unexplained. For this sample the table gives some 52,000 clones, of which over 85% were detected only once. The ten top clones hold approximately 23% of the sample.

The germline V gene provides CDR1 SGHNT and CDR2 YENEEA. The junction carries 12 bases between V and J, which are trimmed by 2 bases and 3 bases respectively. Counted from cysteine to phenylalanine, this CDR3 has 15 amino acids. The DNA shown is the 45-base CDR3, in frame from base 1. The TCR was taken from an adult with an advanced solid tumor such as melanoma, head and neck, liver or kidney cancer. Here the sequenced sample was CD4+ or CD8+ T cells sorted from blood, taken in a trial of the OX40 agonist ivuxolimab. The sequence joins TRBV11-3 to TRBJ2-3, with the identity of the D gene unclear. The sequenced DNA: TGTGCCAGCAGCTTAACTGCGGATGGGACAGATACGCAGTATTTT. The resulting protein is CASSLTADGTDTQYF.